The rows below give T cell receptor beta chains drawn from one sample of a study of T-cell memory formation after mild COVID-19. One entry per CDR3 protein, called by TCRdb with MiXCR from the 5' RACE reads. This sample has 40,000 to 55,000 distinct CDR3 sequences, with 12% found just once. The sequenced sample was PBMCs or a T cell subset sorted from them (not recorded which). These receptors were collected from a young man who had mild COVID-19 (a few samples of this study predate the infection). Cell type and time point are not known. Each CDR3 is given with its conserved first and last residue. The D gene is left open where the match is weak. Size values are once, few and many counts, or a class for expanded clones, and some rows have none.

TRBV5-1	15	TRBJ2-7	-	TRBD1	TGCGCCAGCAGCGAGACCGCAGGGGGCCCCTACGAGCAGTACTTC	CASSETAGGPYEQYF
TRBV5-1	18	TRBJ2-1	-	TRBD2	TGCGCCAGCAGCTTGGAGGGACTAGCGTCTTTCTCCTACAATGAGCAGTTCTTC	CASSLEGLASFSYNEQFF
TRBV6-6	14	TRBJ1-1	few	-	TGTGCCAGCAGTTACTCGACAGGGAACACTGAAGCTTTCTTT	CASSYSTGNTEAFF
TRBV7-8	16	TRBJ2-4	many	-	TGTGCCAGCAGCTTAGGCAGGGTGGTAGTCAAAAACATTCAGTACTTC	CASSLGRVVVKNIQYF
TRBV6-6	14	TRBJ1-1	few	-	TGTGCCAGCAGGTACGGCGACATGAACACTGAAGCTTTCTTT	CASRYGDMNTEAFF
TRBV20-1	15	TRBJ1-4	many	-	TGCAGTGCTAGAGATCAGAAACAATCTTATGAAAAACTGTTTTTT	CSARDQKQSYEKLFF
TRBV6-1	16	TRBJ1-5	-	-	TGTGCCAGCAGTGAACGAAGGGACATCGGCAATCAGCCCCAGCATTTT	CASSERRDIGNQPQHF
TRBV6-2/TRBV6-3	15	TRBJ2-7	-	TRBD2	TGTGCCAGACTAGCGGGCAGGGACAGATCCTACGAGCAGTACTTC	CARLAGRDRSYEQYF
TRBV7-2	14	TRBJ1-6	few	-	TGTGCCAGCAGCTTTCAGGGCTTGGATTCACCCCTCCACTTT	CASSFQGLDSPLHF
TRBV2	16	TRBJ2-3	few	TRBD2	TGTGCCAGCAGCGCCTTGGTGGCGGGGGGTGGGGATACGCAGTATTTT	CASSALVAGGGDTQYF
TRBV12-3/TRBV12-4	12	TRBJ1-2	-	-	TGTGCCAGCAGCCGGACGGACCGTGGCTACACCTTC	CASSRTDRGYTF
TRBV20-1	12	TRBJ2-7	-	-	TGCAGTGCCCAGGCGGGAACCTACGAGCAGTACTTC	CSAQAGTYEQYF
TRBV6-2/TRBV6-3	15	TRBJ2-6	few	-	TGTGCCAGCAGTTACTCGACGGCTGGGGCCAACGTCCTGACTTTC	CASSYSTAGANVLTF
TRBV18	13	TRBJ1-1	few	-	TGTGCCAGCTCCCAGCGGGGGTCCACTGAAGCTTTCTTT	CASSQRGSTEAFF
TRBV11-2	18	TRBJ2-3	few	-	TGTGCCAGCAGCTTTCCCGACTCCAAGCCCCCAATTGGTGATACGCAGTATTTT	CASSFPDSKPPIGDTQYF
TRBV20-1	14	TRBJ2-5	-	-	TGCAGTGCTAGAGGATTTGTAGAGCGAGAGACCCAGTACTTC	CSARGFVERETQYF
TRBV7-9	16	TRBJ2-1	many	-	TGTGCCAGCAGAGCCAACCCAGGGGTTTCCTACAATGAGCAGTTCTTC	CASRANPGVSYNEQFF
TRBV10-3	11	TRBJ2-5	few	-	TGTGCCATCAAATCCTCGGAGACCCAGTACTTC	CAIKSSETQYF
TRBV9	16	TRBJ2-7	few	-	TGTGCCAGCAGCGTAGAGGGGGACCCCCGCTGGGGCGAGCAGTACTTC	CASSVEGDPRWGEQYF
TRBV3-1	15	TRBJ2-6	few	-	TGTGCCAGCAGAAGTTCAGCCTCTGGGGCCAACGTCCTGACTTTC	CASRSSASGANVLTF
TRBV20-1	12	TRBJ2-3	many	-	TGCAGTGCTAGACTGTACACAGATACGCAGTATTTT	CSARLYTDTQYF
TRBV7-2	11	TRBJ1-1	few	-	TGTGCCAGCAGCTTGGGGGGGAGAGCTTTCTTT	CASSLGGRAFF
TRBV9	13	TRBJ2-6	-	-	TGTGCCAGCAGCGTATCTGGGGCCAACGTCCTGACTTTC	CASSVSGANVLTF
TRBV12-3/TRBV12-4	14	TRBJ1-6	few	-	TGTGCCAGCACCCAAAGACAGGAGGGTACACCCCTCCACTTT	CASTQRQEGTPLHF
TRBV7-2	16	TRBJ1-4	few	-	TGTGCCAGCAGCCCACGGGTGGGTGGTGCAGGGGAAAAACTGTTTTTT	CASSPRVGGAGEKLFF
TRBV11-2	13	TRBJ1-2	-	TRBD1	TGTGCCAGCAGCACAGGGGGGAACTATGGCTACACCTTC	CASSTGGNYGYTF
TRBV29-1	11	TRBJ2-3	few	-	TGCAGCCTCTCGGGGACAGATACGCAGTATTTT	CSLSGTDTQYF
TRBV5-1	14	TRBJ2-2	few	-	TGCGCCAGCAGCTTTGTAGGAACCACCGGGGAGCTGTTTTTT	CASSFVGTTGELFF
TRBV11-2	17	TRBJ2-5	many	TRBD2	TGTGCCAGCAGCCCTGGGACTAGCGGGGGGTTACAAGAGACCCAGTACTTC	CASSPGTSGGLQETQYF
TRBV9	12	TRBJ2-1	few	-	TGTGCCAGCAGCCCTGGAAGGAGTGAGCAGTTCTTC	CASSPGRSEQFF
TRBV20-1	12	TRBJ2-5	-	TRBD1	TGCAGTGCGCGACAGGGGACGGAGACCCAGTACTTC	CSARQGTETQYF
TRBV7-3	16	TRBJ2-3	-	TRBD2	TGTGCCAGCAGCTTAAGCGGGGGATTCGGGGGAGATACGCAGTATTTT	CASSLSGGFGGDTQYF
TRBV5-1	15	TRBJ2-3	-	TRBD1	TGCGCCAGCAGCTCGGGGACAGTAGGCACAGATACGCAGTATTTT	CASSSGTVGTDTQYF
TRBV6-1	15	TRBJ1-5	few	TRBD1	TGTGCCAGCAGTGAGTGGACAGGGCTCAATCAGCCCCAGCATTTT	CASSEWTGLNQPQHF
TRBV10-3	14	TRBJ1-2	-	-	TGTGCCATCAGGGAACAGGACATATTATATGGCTACACCTTC	CAIREQDILYGYTF
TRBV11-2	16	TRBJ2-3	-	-	TGTGCCAGCAGCTTAGATCGTCAGCTACCCACAGATACGCAGTATTTT	CASSLDRQLPTDTQYF
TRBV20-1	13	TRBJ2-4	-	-	TGCAGTGCAGGGGGGGGGTTTCTAAACATTCAGTACTTC	CSAGGGFLNIQYF
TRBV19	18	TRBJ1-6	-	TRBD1	TGTGCCAGTAGCGGGACAGGGGGCGATTGGCCCTATAATTCACCCCTCCACTTT	CASSGTGGDWPYNSPLHF
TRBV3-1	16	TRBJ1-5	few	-	TGTGCCAGCAGCCAAGGAGGGACGGGTAGCAATCAGCCCCAGCATTTT	CASSQGGTGSNQPQHF
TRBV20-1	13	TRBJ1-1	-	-	TGCAGTGCCAGTCGGGGGGAGAGCACTGAAGCTTTCTTT	CSASRGESTEAFF
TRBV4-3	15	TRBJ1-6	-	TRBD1	TGCGCCAGCAGCTCCGGGACAGGGCCTAATTCACCCCTCCACTTT	CASSSGTGPNSPLHF
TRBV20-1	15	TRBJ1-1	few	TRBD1	TGCAGTGCTAGACAAGGGGGCAGTGTAAACACTGAAGCTTTCTTT	CSARQGGSVNTEAFF